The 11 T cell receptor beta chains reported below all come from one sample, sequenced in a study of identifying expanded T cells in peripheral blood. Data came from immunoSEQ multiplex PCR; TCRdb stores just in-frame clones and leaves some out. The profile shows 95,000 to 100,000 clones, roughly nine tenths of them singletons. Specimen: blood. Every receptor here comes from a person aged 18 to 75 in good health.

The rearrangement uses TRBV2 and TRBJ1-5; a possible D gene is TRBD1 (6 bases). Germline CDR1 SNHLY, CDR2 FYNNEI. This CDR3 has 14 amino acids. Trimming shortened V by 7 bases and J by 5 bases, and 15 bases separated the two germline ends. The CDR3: CASTARGLDQPQHF. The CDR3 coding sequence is TGTGCCAGCACCGCCAGGGGTCTCGATCAGCCCCAGCATTTT.

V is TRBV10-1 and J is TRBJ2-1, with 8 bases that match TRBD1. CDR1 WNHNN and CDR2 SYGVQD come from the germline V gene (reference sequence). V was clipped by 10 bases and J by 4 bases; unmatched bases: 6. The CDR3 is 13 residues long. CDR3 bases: TGCGCCACGAGCAGGGGGCAGTACAATGAGCAGTTCTTC. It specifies CATSRGQYNEQFF.

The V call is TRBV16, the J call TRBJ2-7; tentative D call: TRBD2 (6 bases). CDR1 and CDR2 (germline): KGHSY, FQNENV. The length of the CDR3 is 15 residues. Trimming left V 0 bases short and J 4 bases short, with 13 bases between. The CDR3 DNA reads TGTGCCAGCAGCCAATCCCCTGCGGGACCTTACGAGCAGTACTTC. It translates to CASSQSPAGPYEQYF.

The CDR3 region has the DNA TGTGCCATCAGAAAAAAGGGACAGGGAGGCGGGGAGCTGTTTTTT. Protein: CAIRKKGQGGGELFF. The rearrangement joins TRBV10-3 to TRBJ2-2, with 9 bases fitting TRBD1. Looked up from germline, CDR1 is ENHRY and CDR2 is SYGVKD. The J segment lost 7 bases and the V segment lost 6 bases, leaving 9 bases of the junction unmatched. CDR3 length: 15 amino acids.

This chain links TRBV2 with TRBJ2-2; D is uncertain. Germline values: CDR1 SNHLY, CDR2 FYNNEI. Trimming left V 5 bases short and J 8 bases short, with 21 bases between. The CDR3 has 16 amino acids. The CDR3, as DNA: TGTGCCAGCAGTACCCAGGCCCCAGATCGTCGGGGGGAGCTGTTTTTT. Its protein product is CASSTQAPDRRGELFF.

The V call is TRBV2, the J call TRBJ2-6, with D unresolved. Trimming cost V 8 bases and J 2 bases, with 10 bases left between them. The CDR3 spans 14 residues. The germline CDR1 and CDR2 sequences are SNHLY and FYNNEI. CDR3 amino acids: CASHRRTGANVLTF. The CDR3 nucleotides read TGTGCCAGCCATCGACGAACTGGGGCCAACGTCCTGACTTTC.

The DNA for the CDR3 is TGTGCCAGCAGTTACCAGGGGGAGAGCTCCTACGAGCAGTACTTC. It codes for CASSYQGESSYEQYF. The chain uses TRBV6-5 and TRBJ2-7; TRBD1 aligns across 7 bases. CDR1 is MNHEY and CDR2 is SVGAGI in the germline V gene. This CDR3 spans 15 amino acids. The V segment lost 2 bases and the J segment 0 bases; nucleotides outside the gene matches: 4.

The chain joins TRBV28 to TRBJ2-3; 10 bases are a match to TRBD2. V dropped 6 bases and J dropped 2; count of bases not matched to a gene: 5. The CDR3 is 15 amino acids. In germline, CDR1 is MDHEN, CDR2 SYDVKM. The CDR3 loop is CASSLAGAFTDTQYF. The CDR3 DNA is TGTGCCAGCAGCCTAGCGGGGGCCTTCACAGATACGCAGTATTTT.

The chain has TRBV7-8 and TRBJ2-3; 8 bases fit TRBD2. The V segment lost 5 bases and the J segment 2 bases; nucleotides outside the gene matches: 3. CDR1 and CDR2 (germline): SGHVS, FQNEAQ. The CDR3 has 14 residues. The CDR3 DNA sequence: TGTGCCAGCAGCGTCGGGGGGGACACAGATACGCAGTATTTT. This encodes CASSVGGDTDTQYF.

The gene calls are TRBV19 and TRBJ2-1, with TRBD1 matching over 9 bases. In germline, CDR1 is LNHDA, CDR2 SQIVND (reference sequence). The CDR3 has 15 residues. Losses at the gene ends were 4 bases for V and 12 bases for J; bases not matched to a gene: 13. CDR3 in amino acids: CASSKGTGSAPGQFF. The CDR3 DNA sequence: TGTGCCAGTAGTAAGGGGACAGGGTCCGCCCCGGGGCAGTTCTTC.

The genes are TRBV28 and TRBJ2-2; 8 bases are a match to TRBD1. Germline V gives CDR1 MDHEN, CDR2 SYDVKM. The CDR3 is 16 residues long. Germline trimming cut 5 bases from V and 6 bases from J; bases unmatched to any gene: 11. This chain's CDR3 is CASSLVAGGFPGELFF. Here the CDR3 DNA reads TGTGCCAGCAGTCTAGTGGCAGGGGGCTTCCCCGGGGAGCTGTTTTTT. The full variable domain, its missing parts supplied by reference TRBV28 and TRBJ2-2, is DVKVTQSSRYLVKRTGEKVFLECVQDMDHENMFWYRQDPGLGLRLIYFSYDVKMKEKGDIPEGYSVSREKKERFSLILESASTNQTSMYLCASSLVAGGFPGELFFGEGSRLTVL.